This TCR beta chain was profiled in a study of T cells in Graves' hyperthyroidism and ophthalmopathy. Findings and caveats of the study: Stable hyperthyroidism was told apart from ophthalmopathy by a model built on 13 V-J features.

The CDR3 contains 14 residues. With 9 bases removed from V and 4 bases from J, the gap between germline ends came to 13 bases. The germline V gene has CDR1 LNHDA and CDR2 SQIVND (reference sequence). Duration under 3 months, a NOSPECS grade of at least 4, and a Clinical Activity Score of at least 3 characterized the ophthalmopathy patients. Patients showing uncontrolled infection, other autoimmune disease, pregnancy or lactation were ineligible. From RNA transcripts, TCR beta CDR3 regions were amplified. TCR CDR3 regions were first amplified by RT-PCR with HTBI primers. TCRdb reprocessed the multiplex PCR reads via MiXCR and lists one record per CDR3 protein. Seen here are more than 500,000 distinct CDR3 sequences, 15% to 20% observed once, and the top ten hold approximately 32%. Notes on this clonotype: Its antigen is undetermined.

The TCR comes from a young woman with Graves' ophthalmopathy. Sequenced input: blood. The J gene is TRBJ1-6, the V gene TRBV19, with D perhaps matching TRBD1 (5 bases). CDR3 sequence reads: CASLDSLYNSPLHF. CDR3 DNA sequence: TGTGCCAGCCTAGACAGCCTTTATAATTCACCCCTCCACTTT. The entire variable domain, with the rest obtained from reference TRBV19 and TRBJ1-6, is as follows: DGGITQSPKYLFRKEGQNVTLSCEQNLNHDAMYWYRQDPGQGLRLIYYSQIVNDFQKGDIAEGYSVSREKKESFPLTVTSAQKNPTAFYLCASLDSLYNSPLHFGNGTRLTVT.